The TCR beta chain under discussion was sequenced for a study of blood T cell repertoires in COVID-19 (dated by TCRdb to 2020 to 2021). Broadly, across the study: The collaborator samples originated in the United States, Italy and Spain and spanned the acute and convalescent phases of COVID-19. The material from the prospective study consisted of cDNA or gDNA derived from T cells, B-cell-depleted T cells, or PBMCs. Samples came from the ongoing ImmuneRACE study (first 160 participants) plus 1,254 subjects from 6 global collaborators. Deeply sampled blood TCRbeta repertoires from subjects exposed to, actively infected with, or recovered from COVID-19 were included in the dataset. A de-identified subject ID, COVID-19 status, age in years and sex were almost always included in the sample metadata. Where HLA class I and class II types were available, the types were taken from metadata supplied by the sample provider, not from assay-based typing. The repertoires were released in a freely available public database intended as a resource for research on the immune response to SARS-CoV-2. The paper as a whole reports these results and caveats: How much clinical and demographic metadata was included differed by source and by participant, and the metadata was provided uncurated.

In the case of this clone: Its antigen remains undetermined. Per-base quality was not reported, and no clone a single base away is much larger than it.

The immunoSEQ Assay, a bias-controlled multiplex PCR, was used to amplify TCRbeta CDR3 regions from genomic DNA. Processing in the source paper ran as follows. The number of nucleated cells in each sample was estimated by amplification of reference gene primers within the assay. Sequence reads were collapsed and filtered to measure the absolute abundance of every unique TCRbeta CDR3 rearrangement. For each sample, productive Simpson clonality was calculated as the square root of Simpson's diversity index across productive rearrangements. Imported from immuneACCESS, the table was reduced by TCRdb to in-frame sequences with V and J called. These copies leave out some clones; in studies compared against another copy, an unresolved V gene accounts for under half, and the cause of the remainder is not known. V and J calls and clone size are those listed in that table; D and trimming were worked out from the DNA. This sample has about 18,000 clones in its table, and about nine tenths of those were observed once. The ten largest clonotypes hold 5% of the sample.

Enrolling through a virtual design, the prospective study's participants ranged in age from roughly 18 to 95 years and lived across roughly 23 United States geographic areas. In the prospective study, cohorts were assigned on the basis of participant-reported clinical history obtained from a screening survey and a study questionnaire. Recovered participants in ImmuneRACE Cohort 3 were defined as having two consecutive negative NP/OP PCR tests, clearance from a healthcare professional, or resolution of symptoms. In the prospective study, whole blood, serum and a nasopharyngeal or oropharyngeal swab were collected from each participant by mobile phlebotomists. Prospective study participants could optionally give additional blood draws and questionnaires over a 2-month period. Before DNA extraction, prospective study blood samples were shipped either frozen or at room temperature. The V end loses 4 bases and the J end loses 0 bases, and a stretch of 10 bases separates them. From the germline V gene, CDR1 is SQVTM and CDR2 is ANQGSEA. Inclusive of the bounding cysteine and phenylalanine, the CDR3 is 14 residues long. Left in the record is the CDR3 DNA by itself, 42 bases read in frame from the first base.

The origin of this receptor is a woman in her 30s who had recovered from COVID-19. This chain is built from TRBV29-1 and TRBJ2-1; matching of 6 bases hints at TRBD2 as the D gene. The specimen sequenced was PBMCs or T cells enriched from blood (not recorded which). The DNA sequence is given as TGCAGCGTTGTAGGCGGGGACTCCTACAATGAGCAGTTCTTC. Translated, it gives CSVVGGDSYNEQFF.